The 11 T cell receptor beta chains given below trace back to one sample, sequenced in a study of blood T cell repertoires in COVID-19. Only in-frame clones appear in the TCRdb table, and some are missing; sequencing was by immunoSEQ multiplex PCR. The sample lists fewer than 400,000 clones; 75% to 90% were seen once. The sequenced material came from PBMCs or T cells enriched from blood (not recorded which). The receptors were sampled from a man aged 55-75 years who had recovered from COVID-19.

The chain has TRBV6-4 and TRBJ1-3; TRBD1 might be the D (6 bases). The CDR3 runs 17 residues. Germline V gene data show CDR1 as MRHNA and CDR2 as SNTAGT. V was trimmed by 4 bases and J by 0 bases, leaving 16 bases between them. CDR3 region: CASSATRTDSSGNTIYF. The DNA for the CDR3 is TGTGCCAGCAGTGCTACAAGGACAGACAGCTCTGGAAACACCATATATTTT.

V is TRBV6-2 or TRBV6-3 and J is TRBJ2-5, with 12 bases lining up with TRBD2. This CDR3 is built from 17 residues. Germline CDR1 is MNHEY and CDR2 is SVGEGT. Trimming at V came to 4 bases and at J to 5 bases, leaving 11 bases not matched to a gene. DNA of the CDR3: TGTGCCAGCAGTTGGCTAGCGGGAGGGCCTAATCCGGAGACCCAGTACTTC. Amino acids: CASSWLAGGPNPETQYF.

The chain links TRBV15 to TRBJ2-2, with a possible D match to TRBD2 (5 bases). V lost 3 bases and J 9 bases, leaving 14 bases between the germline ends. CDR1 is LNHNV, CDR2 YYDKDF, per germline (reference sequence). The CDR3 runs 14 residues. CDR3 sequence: CATSRVGGSRELFF. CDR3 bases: TGTGCCACCAGCAGGGTTGGAGGCAGCAGGGAGCTGTTTTTT.

The CDR3, as DNA: TGTGCCAGCAGTTTTCATACAGGTCAGGGCTACACCTTC. Protein product: CASSFHTGQGYTF. The rearrangement joins TRBV6-5 to TRBJ1-2; D is perhaps TRBD1 (5 bases). Germline loops: CDR1 MNHEY, CDR2 SVGAGI. The CDR3 contains 13 residues. V lost 4 bases and J 8 bases, leaving 14 bases between the germline ends.

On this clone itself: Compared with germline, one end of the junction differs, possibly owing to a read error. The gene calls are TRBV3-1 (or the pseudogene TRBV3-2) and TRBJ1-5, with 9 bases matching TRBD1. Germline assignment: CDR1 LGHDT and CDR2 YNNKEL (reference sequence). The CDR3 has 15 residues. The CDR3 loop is CASSQGDRGNQPQHF. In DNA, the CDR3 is TGTGCCAGCAGTCAAGGAGACAGGGGGAATCAGCCCCAGCATTTT.

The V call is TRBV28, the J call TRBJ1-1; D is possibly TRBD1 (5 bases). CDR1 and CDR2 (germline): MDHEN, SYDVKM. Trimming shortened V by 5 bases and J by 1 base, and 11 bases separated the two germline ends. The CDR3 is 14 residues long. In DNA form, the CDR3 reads TGTGCCAGCAGTCCCAGTGACAGGAACACTGAAGCTTTCTTT. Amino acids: CASSPSDRNTEAFF.

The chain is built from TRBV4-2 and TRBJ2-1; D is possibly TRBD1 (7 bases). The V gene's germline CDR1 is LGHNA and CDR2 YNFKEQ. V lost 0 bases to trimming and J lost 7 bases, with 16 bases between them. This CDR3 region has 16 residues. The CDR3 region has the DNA TGTGCCAGCAGCCAAGAGCAGGGGGGAGATAGGAATGAGCAGTTCTTC. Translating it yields CASSQEQGGDRNEQFF.

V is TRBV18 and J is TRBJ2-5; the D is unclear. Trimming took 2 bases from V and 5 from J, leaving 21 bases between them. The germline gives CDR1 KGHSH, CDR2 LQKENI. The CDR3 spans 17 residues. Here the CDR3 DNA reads TGTGCCAGCTCACCATTCGCTCTTGAGTCTACCGGGGAGACCCAGTACTTC. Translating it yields CASSPFALESTGETQYF.

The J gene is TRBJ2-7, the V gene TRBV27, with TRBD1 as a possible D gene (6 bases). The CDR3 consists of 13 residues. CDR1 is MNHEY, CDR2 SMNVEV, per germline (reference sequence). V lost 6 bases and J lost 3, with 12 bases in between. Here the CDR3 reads CASRKGEYYEQYF. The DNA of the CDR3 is TGTGCCAGCAGGAAGGGGGAGTACTACGAGCAGTACTTC.

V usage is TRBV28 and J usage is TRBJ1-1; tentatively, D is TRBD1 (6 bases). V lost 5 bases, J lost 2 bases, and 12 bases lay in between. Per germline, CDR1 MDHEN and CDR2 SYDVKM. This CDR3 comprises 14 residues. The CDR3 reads CASSAPGTNTEAFF. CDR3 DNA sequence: TGTGCCAGCAGTGCACCCGGGACAAACACTGAAGCTTTCTTT.

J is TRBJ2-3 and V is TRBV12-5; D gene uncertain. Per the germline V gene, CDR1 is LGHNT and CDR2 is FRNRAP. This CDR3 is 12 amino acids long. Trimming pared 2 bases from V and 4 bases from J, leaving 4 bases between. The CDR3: CASGLSSDTQYF. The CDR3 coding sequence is TGTGCTAGTGGTTTGTCTTCAGATACGCAGTATTTT.